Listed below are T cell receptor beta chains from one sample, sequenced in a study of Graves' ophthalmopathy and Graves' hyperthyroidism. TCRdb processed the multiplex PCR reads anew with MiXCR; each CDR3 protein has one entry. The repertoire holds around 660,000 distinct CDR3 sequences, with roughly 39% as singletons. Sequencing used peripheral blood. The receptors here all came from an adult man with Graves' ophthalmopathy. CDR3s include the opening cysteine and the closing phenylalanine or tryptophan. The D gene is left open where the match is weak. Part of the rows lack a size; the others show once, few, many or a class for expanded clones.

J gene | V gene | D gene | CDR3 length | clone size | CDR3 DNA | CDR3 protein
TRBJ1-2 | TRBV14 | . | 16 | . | TGTGCCAGCAGCCCATCAGGCTTCTCCACGGGGTATGGCTACACCTTC | CASSPSGFSTGYGYTF
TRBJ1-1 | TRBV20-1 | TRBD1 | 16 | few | TGCAGTGCCCCGGGGCCAGGGGGATTTGGGGACACTGAAGCTTTCTTT | CSAPGPGGFGDTEAFF
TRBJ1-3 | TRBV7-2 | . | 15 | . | TGTGCCAGCAGTCGCCTCAGGAACACCCTTTCCACCATATATTTT | CASSRLRNTLSTIYF
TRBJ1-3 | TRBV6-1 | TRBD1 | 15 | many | TGTGCCAGCAGTGCATCTACAGGGGCTGGAAACACCATATATTTT | CASSASTGAGNTIYF
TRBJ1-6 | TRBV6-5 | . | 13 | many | TGTGCCAGCAGTTACGGCCTGTATTCACCCCTCCACTTT | CASSYGLYSPLHF
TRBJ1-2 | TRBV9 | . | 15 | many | TGTGCCAGCAGCACCTTCGGGGACCTTAACTATGGCTACACCTTC | CASSTFGDLNYGYTF
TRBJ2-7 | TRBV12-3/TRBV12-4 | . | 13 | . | TGTGCCAGCAGTTACCCCCCCGTGAACGAGCAGTACTTC | CASSYPPVNEQYF
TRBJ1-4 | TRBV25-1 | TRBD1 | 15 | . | TGTGCCAGCAGCGATATGAGGGACAGGGGTGAAAAACTGTTTTTT | CASSDMRDRGEKLFF
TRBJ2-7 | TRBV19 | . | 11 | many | TGTGCCAGTGGTTACTGGCACGAGCAGTACTTC | CASGYWHEQYF
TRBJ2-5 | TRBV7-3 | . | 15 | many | TGTGCCAGCAGCTTAACGGCAGGGGGGAGAGAGACCCAGTACTTC | CASSLTAGGRETQYF
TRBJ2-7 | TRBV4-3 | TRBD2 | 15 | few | TGCGCCAGCAGCCAAGAAGCGGGGGTTCCCTACGAGCAGTACTTC | CASSQEAGVPYEQYF
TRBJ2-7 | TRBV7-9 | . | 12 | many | TGTGCCAGCAGCTCCGCCCCTGGTGAGCAGTACTTC | CASSSAPGEQYF
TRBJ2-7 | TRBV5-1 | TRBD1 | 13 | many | TGCGCCAGCAGCCGGACAGGGGACTACGAGCAGTACTTC | CASSRTGDYEQYF
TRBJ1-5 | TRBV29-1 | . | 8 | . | TGCAGCGTTGAGACCCAGCATTTT | CSVETQHF
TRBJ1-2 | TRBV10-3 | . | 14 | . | TGTGCCATCAGTGAGTGGGGGGGCTGCTATGGCTACACCTTC | CAISEWGGCYGYTF
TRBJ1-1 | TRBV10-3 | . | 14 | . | TGTGCCATCAGGGGCCCAGTTCGGAGGGCTGAAGCTTTCTTT | CAIRGPVRRAEAFF
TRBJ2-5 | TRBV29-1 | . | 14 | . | TGCAGCGTTGGAAGGACCGCGGAACAAGAGACCCAGTACTTC | CSVGRTAEQETQYF
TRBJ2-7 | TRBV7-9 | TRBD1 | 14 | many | TGTGCCAGCAGCCCACGGGACAGTTCCTACGAGCAGTACTTC | CASSPRDSSYEQYF
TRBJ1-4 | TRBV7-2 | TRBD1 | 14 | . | TGTGCCAGCTCACGGACAGGGCGCTATGAAAAACTGTTTTTT | CASSRTGRYEKLFF
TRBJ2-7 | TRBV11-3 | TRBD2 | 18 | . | TGTGCCAGCAGCTCCGGGACTAGCGGGGGGGCGGTCCTTTACGAGCAGTACTTC | CASSSGTSGGAVLYEQYF
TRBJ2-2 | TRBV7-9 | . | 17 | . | TGTGCCAGCAGCTTAATCGGGGGCGGGGACCCCACCGGGGGGCTGTTTTTT | CASSLIGGGDPTGGLFF
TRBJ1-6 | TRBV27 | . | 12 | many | TGCGCCAGCAGCCTGAGTAATTCACCCCTCCACTTT | CASSLSNSPLHF
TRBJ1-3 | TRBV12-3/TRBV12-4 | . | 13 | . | TGTGCCAGCAGTTTCGGCAGGGTGAACACCATATATTTT | CASSFGRVNTIYF
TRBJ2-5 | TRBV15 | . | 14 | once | TGTGCCACCAGCAGAGCAAAGGTTATGGAGGGCCAGTACTTC | CATSRAKVMEGQYF
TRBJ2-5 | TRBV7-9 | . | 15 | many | TGTGCCAGCAGCTTAGGCGATGGGGGCAGGGAGACCCAGTACTTC | CASSLGDGGRETQYF
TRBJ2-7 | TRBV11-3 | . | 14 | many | TGTGCCAGCAGCTTAGGACATAGCTCCTACGAGCAGTACTTC | CASSLGHSSYEQYF
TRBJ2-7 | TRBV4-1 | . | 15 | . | TGCGCCAGCAGCCAAGGTATAGACAGGTCCTACGAGCAGTACTTC | CASSQGIDRSYEQYF